The 20 T cell receptor beta chains presented below share a single source sample, sequenced in a study of metastatic and nonmetastatic thyroid tumors. All patients reached thyroid surgery having received no treatment beforehand. TCRdb reprocessed the PCR reads via MiXCR. The table lists about 20,000 clones, approximately 37% of them singletons, with about a quarter in the top ten. Specimen: tumor tissue. The receptor set was obtained from a female donor with papillary thyroid cancer or a benign thyroid nodule (not recorded which). Some clones in this sample may be carry-over from other donors' samples.

V is TRBV10-2 and J is TRBJ1-2; 8 bases are shared with TRBD1. The V and J ends lost 6 bases and 1 base, in that order; junction bases with no gene match: 10. CDR3 size: 16 residues. Germline V CDR1 and CDR2: WSHSY, SAAADI. The DNA for the CDR3 is TGCGCCAGCAGCCCTATCGGACAGGGCTTTAACTATGGCTACACCTTC. Protein: CASSPIGQGFNYGYTF.

This clone appeared a few times. This rearrangement joins TRBV28 to TRBJ1-2, with a possible D match to TRBD1 (5 bases). This CDR3 spans 16 amino acids. Per germline, CDR1 MDHEN and CDR2 SYDVKM. V lost 3 bases to trimming and J lost 5 bases, with 19 bases between them. The CDR3 region has the DNA TGTGCCAGCAGTTTTGAGGGGTCAACGTTTCTTTATGGCTACACCTTC. Protein sequence: CASSFEGSTFLYGYTF.

This rearrangement joins TRBV24-1 to TRBJ2-3, with TRBD1 identical over 8 bases. The V gene's germline CDR1 is KGHDR and CDR2 SFDVKD. J gave up 3 bases and V 0 bases, and 4 bases lay outside the gene matches. The CDR3 runs 16 residues. The CDR3 is CATSDLGQGITDTQYF. In nucleotides, the CDR3 is TGTGCCACCAGTGATTTGGGACAGGGAATAACAGATACGCAGTATTTT.

CDR3 sequence reads: CASSFPPSQVYPGELFF. The CDR3 DNA reads as TGTGCCAGCAGTTTTCCCCCTTCACAGGTATACCCCGGGGAGCTGTTTTTT. The rearrangement joins TRBV12-3 or TRBV12-4 to TRBJ2-2; perhaps TRBD1 as D (5 bases). The V gene lost 3 bases and the J gene lost 6 bases, with 20 bases spanning the gap. The CDR3 totals 17 residues.

The chain carries TRBV27 and TRBJ2-1; 15 nucleotides agree with TRBD2. The CDR3 spans 16 residues. V gave up 7 bases and J gave up 9 bases; unmatched junction bases: 10. The V gene's germline CDR1 is MNHEY and CDR2 SMNVEV (reference sequence). The CDR3 coding sequence is TGTGCCAGCAAACTGAGCGGGACTAGCGGGAGGAGTGAGCAGTTCTTC. This encodes CASKLSGTSGRSEQFF.

The chain employs TRBV2 and TRBJ2-7; no firm D call. With 3 bases removed from V and 0 bases from J, the gap between germline ends came to 3 bases. Germline V lookup: CDR1 SNHLY, CDR2 FYNNEI. The CDR3 loop spans 12 amino acids. The CDR3 reads CASSDSSYEQYF. In DNA form, the CDR3 reads TGTGCCAGCAGTGATAGCTCCTACGAGCAGTACTTC.

The chain employs TRBV20-1 and TRBJ1-2; a weak D match, TRBD1 (5 bases). Deletions cut 3 bases from V and 10 bases from J, with 24 bases between. Germline V gene data show CDR1 as DFQATT and CDR2 as SNEGSKA (reference sequence). The CDR3 has 15 residues. The CDR3 DNA is TGCAGTGCTAGTTTCATCCGGGAGGGGCTGATTGACTACACCTTC. Its translation: CSASFIREGLIDYTF.

This clone is hyperexpanded (1% or more) by share. The chain combines TRBV7-8 with TRBJ2-5; 10 bases agree with TRBD1. Germline CDR1 is SGHVS and CDR2 is FQNEAQ. This CDR3 region has 15 residues. The J segment lost 4 bases and the V segment lost 0 bases, leaving 2 bases of the junction unmatched. The CDR3 DNA follows: TGTGCCAGCAGCTTAGCATGGACAGGGGGAGAGACCCAGTACTTC. This codes for CASSLAWTGGETQYF.

In its sample, this clone was seen a few times. J is TRBJ1-2 and V is TRBV28; D remains ambiguous. Trimming removed 6 bases at V and 1 base at J, with 6 bases between. CDR3 length: 12 residues. Germline CDR1 MDHEN, CDR2 SYDVKM. CDR3 nucleotides: TGTGCCAGCAGCCAAAGTAACTATGGCTACACCTTC. The encoded protein is CASSQSNYGYTF.

This clone occurred a few times. The V gene is TRBV12-5, the J gene TRBJ2-1, with 7 bases fitting TRBD2. Germline lookup yields CDR1 LGHNT and CDR2 FRNRAP. V lost 3 bases, J lost 3 bases, and 5 bases stayed unmatched. This CDR3 contains 15 residues. The CDR3 DNA reads TGTGCTAGTGGTTTTAGCCGGGACTACTACAATGAGCAGTTCTTC. It yields the protein CASGFSRDYYNEQFF.

This clone has a handful of counts. The CDR3: CASGLDINTEAFF. In DNA, the CDR3 is TGTGCTAGTGGTTTGGACATAAACACTGAAGCTTTCTTT. The chain joins TRBV12-5 to TRBJ1-1, with unresolved D. There are 13 residues in the CDR3. With 1 base removed from V and 2 bases from J, the gap between germline ends came to 5 bases. Germline V CDR1 and CDR2: LGHNT, FRNRAP.

The V call is TRBV28, the J call TRBJ1-2, with D possibly being TRBD1 (5 bases). Germline-derived CDR1 and CDR2 are MDHEN and SYDVKM. The CDR3 is 13 residues long. The ends were cut back, 8 bases at V and 4 bases at J, with 14 bases in the middle. In nucleotides, the CDR3 is TGTGCCAGCGGGGGTGGTCGCGGCTATGGCTACACCTTC. Translation gives CASGGGRGYGYTF.

This chain uses TRBV9 with TRBJ1-1; possible D gene TRBD1, 5 bases. Germline CDR1 is SGDLS and CDR2 is YYNGEE. V gave up 4 bases and J gave up 0 bases, with 7 bases separating them. The CDR3 covers 13 residues. The chain's CDR3 is CASSQTVNTEAFF. CDR3 bases: TGTGCCAGCAGCCAGACAGTGAACACTGAAGCTTTCTTT.

The V call is TRBV12-3 or TRBV12-4, the J call TRBJ2-7; a possible D gene is TRBD1 (5 bases). The CDR3 has 14 amino acids. Trimming shortened V by 6 bases and J by 3 bases, and 15 bases separated the two germline ends. The CDR3 coding sequence is TGTGCCAGCAGCCCGGCAGGGTCAGGCTACGAGCAGTACTTC. This gives the protein CASSPAGSGYEQYF.

The rearrangement links TRBV20-1 to TRBJ2-5; 12 bases are shared with TRBD2. CDR1 is DFQATT, CDR2 SNEGSKA, per germline (reference sequence). This CDR3 is 16 amino acids long. V lost 2 bases and J lost 2; bases outside the gene matches: 6. The CDR3 DNA follows: TGCAGTGCTAGAACGTCTAGCGGGGGGGATCAAGAGACCCAGTACTTC. It translates to CSARTSSGGDQETQYF.

The gene calls are TRBV30 and TRBJ2-1; 8 bases fit TRBD2. The CDR3 runs to 13 residues. With V trimmed by 2 bases and J by 8 bases, 5 bases remained unmatched. CDR1 and CDR2 from the germline V gene are GTSNPN and SVGIG (reference sequence). The CDR3 region is CAWSPGRVHEQFF. Written as DNA, the CDR3 is TGTGCCTGGAGTCCCGGGAGGGTCCATGAGCAGTTCTTC.

The chain recombines TRBV3-1 with TRBJ1-6; weak D call: TRBD1 (5 bases). In germline, CDR1 is LGHDT, CDR2 YNNKEL (reference sequence). This CDR3 spans 14 amino acids. The V gene lost 2 bases and the J gene lost 10 bases, with 12 bases spanning the gap. DNA for the CDR3: TGTGCCAGCAGCCAATCTACAGGCGGATCACCCCTCCACTTT. Its protein is CASSQSTGGSPLHF. The whole variable domain, filled in from reference TRBV3-1 and TRBJ1-6, reads DTAVSQTPKYLVTQMGNDKSIKCEQNLGHDTMYWYKQDSKKFLKIMFSYNNKELIINETVPNRFSPKSPDKAHLNLHINSLELGDSAVYFCASSQSTGGSPLHFGNGTRLTVT.

There are a few counts of this clone. The V and J genes are TRBV6-5 and TRBJ2-7; D might be TRBD2 (5 bases). The CDR3 contains 13 residues. Trimming left V 0 bases short and J 7 bases short, with 10 bases between. Looked up from germline, CDR1 is MNHEY and CDR2 is SVGAGI. CDR3: CASSYSGEGEQYF. The CDR3, as DNA: TGTGCCAGCAGTTACTCTGGAGAGGGTGAGCAGTACTTC.

This sequence joins TRBV19 and TRBJ1-4; weak D call: TRBD1 (5 bases). The CDR3 spans 18 residues. Germline lookup yields CDR1 LNHDA and CDR2 SQIVND (reference sequence). The V end lost 6 bases, the J end lost 5 bases, and 25 bases lay between the germline ends. The CDR3 DNA sequence: TGTGCCAGTAGCTTAAAAATAGCCAAGTCGACAGAGAATGAAAAACTGTTTTTT. Its translation is CASSLKIAKSTENEKLFF.

The sample holds a few counts of this clone. A much larger clone differs from this one at a single base, so this may be a read error. Other DNA sequences in the sample encode the same CDR3. The chain links TRBV28 to TRBJ2-7, with 10 bases identical to TRBD2. The length of the CDR3 is 16 residues. CDR1 MDHEN and CDR2 SYDVKM come from the germline V gene. CDR3 coding DNA: TGTGCCAGCAGTTTAGAGCTAGCGGGAGCAGACTACGAGCAGTATTTC. Protein: CASSLELAGADYEQYF.